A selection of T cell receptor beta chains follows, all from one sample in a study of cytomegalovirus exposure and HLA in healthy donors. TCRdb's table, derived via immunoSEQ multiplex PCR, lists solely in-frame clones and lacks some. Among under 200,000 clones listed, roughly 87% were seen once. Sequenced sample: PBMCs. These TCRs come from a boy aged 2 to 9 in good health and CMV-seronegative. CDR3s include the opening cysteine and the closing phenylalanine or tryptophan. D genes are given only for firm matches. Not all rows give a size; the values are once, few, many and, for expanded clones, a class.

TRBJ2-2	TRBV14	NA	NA	TGTGCCAGCAGCCAAAGGACAGCCACCGGGGAGCTGTTTTTT	CASSQRTATGELFF
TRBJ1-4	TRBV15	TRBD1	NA	TGTGCCACCAGCAGGGTAACAGGGGTACCCGCGGAAAAACTGTTTTTT	CATSRVTGVPAEKLFF
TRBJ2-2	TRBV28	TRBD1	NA	TGTGCCAGCAGTCCCGGGTCAGGGGGCGTTTTTCCCGGGGAGCTGTTTTTT	CASSPGSGGVFPGELFF
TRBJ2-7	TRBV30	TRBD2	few	TGTGCCTGGAGTCCCAGCGGGAGCCTCTCCTACGAGCAGTACTTC	CAWSPSGSLSYEQYF
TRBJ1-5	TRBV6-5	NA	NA	TGTGCCAGCAGACAGGGAAGGTACCAGCCCCAGCATTTT	CASRQGRYQPQHF
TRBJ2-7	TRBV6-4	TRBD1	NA	TGTGCCAGCAGAGAAACAGGGGACTCCTACGAGCAGTACTTC	CASRETGDSYEQYF
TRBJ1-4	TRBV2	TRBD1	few	TGTGCCAGCGGACAGGGTGGGGAAAAACTGTTTTTT	CASGQGGEKLFF
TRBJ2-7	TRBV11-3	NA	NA	TGTGCCAGCAGCTTAGCGGGTACAATACACGAGCAGTACTTC	CASSLAGTIHEQYF
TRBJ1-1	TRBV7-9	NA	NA	TGTGCCAGCAGCCCAGAGGTTGAAGCTTTCTTT	CASSPEVEAFF
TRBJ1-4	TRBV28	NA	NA	TGTGCCAGCAGTTTATCGGGGGCAACTAATGAAAAACTGTTTTTT	CASSLSGATNEKLFF
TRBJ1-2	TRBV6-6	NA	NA	TGTGCCAGCAGTACCCAGGGTTCCTATGGCTACACCTTC	CASSTQGSYGYTF